The clone carrying this T cell receptor (beta chain) was counted once. What it recognizes is unknown. Only in-frame clones appear in the TCRdb table, and some are missing; sequencing was by immunoSEQ multiplex PCR. Of 1.4 million or so clones listed, just under 99% are singletons. The CDR3 loop spans 15 amino acids. CDR1 is MNHEY and CDR2 is SMNVEV in the germline V gene (reference sequence). The trim removed 3 bases at V and 5 bases at J, leaving 7 bases unmatched. These data come from a study of shared clonotypes between healthy human individuals. About the study: The study used three CD4 naive, three CD4 memory, two CD8 naive and one CD8 memory plate per donor.

Overall study findings and caveats: Generally, naive subsets (rather than memory subsets) showed larger estimated richness.

This chain joins TRBV27 and TRBJ1-2; 9 bases fit TRBD1. This receptor was identified in a man aged 30-40 years in good health. Input material: naive CD4+ T cells sorted from blood. Sample subset: CD45RA+ positively selected. The CDR3: CASSFSGTGRYGYTF. As DNA, the CDR3 is TGTGCCAGCAGTTTCTCCGGGACAGGGAGGTATGGCTACACCTTC.